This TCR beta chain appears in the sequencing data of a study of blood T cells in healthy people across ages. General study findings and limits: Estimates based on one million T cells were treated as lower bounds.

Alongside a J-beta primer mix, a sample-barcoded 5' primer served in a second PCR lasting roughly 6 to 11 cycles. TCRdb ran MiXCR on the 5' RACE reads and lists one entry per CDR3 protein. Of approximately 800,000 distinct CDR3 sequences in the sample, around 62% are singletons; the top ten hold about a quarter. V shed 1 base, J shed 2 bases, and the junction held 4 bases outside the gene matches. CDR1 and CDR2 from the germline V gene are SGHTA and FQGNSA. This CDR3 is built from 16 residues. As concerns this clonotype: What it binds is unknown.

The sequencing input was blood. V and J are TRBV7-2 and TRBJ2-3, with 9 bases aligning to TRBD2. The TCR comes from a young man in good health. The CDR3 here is CASSLVRGGITDTQYF. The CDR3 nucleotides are TGTGCCAGCAGCTTAGTGCGGGGGGGCATCACAGATACGCAGTATTTT.